Below are 23 T cell receptor beta chains sequenced from a single sample in a study of blood T cell repertoires in COVID-19. Method: immunoSEQ multiplex PCR; TCRdb's copy keeps in-frame clones and lacks some. The table records 200,000 to 300,000 clones, approximately 86% of them present only once. Source material: PBMCs or T cells enriched from blood (not recorded which). The receptors here all came from a woman in her 40s with acute COVID-19.

This chain connects TRBV6-5 to TRBJ2-7, with 11 positions matching TRBD2. Germline V gene lookup returns CDR1 MNHEY and CDR2 SVGAGI. With 2 bases clipped from V and 2 bases from J, the junction kept 5 bases outside the gene matches. The CDR3 spans 16 residues. As DNA, the CDR3 is TGTGCCAGCAGTTACAAACTAGCGGGAGTTCCCTACGAGCAGTACTTC. Translation gives CASSYKLAGVPYEQYF.

The chain has TRBV5-6 and TRBJ2-5, with 8 bases aligning to TRBD1. CDR3 length: 16 residues. Germline V CDR1 and CDR2: SGHDT, YYEEEE. V was clipped by 1 base and J by 3 bases; unmatched bases: 8. The CDR3 here is CASSLFLETGEETQYF. CDR3 sequence (DNA): TGTGCCAGCAGCTTGTTTCTTGAGACAGGGGAAGAGACCCAGTACTTC. The whole variable domain, filled in from reference TRBV5-6 and TRBJ2-5, reads DAGVTQSPTHLIKTRGQQVTLRCSPKSGHDTVSWYQQALGQGPQFIFQYYEEEERQRGNFPDRFSGHQFPNYSSELNVNALLLGDSALYLCASSLFLETGEETQYFGPGTRLLVL.

This chain uses TRBV11-2 with TRBJ2-7, with D possibly matching TRBD1 (5 bases). The germline V gene encodes CDR1 SGHAT and CDR2 FQNNGV. This CDR3 is built from 15 residues. Deletions cut 0 bases from V and 4 bases from J, with 13 bases between. The CDR3 spells CASSLDSQGPYEQYF. As DNA, the CDR3 is TGTGCCAGCAGCTTAGATTCTCAGGGTCCATACGAGCAGTACTTC.

The gene calls are TRBV3-1 (or the pseudogene TRBV3-2) and TRBJ2-7; the match to TRBD1 covers 7 bases. Germline V gene lookup returns CDR1 LGHDT and CDR2 YNNKEL (reference sequence). There are 13 residues in the CDR3. J gave up 9 bases and V 2 bases, and 7 bases lay outside the gene matches. The CDR3 spells CASSQTKGGGQYF. In nucleotides, the CDR3 is TGTGCCAGCAGCCAAACAAAAGGGGGCGGGCAGTACTTC.

The J gene is TRBJ2-7, the V gene TRBV27; 8 nucleotides align to TRBD1. Germline CDR1 MNHEY, CDR2 SMNVEV (reference sequence). J lost 4 bases, V lost 4 bases, and 6 bases had no gene match. The CDR3 covers 14 residues. In nucleotides, the CDR3 is TGTGCCAGCAGTTCAAACAGGGGGTGGTACGAGCAGTACTTC. Amino acids: CASSSNRGWYEQYF.

Turning to this clone: Other DNA sequences in this specimen translate into the identical CDR3. The chain has TRBV7-9 and TRBJ2-1; 10 positions agree with TRBD1. V lost 4 bases, J lost 2 bases, and 2 bases stayed unmatched. This CDR3 has 15 residues. The germline V gene has CDR1 SEHNR and CDR2 FQNEAQ (reference sequence). The chain's CDR3 is CASSSGTGAYNEQFF. DNA of the CDR3: TGTGCCAGCAGCTCCGGGACAGGGGCCTACAATGAGCAGTTCTTC.

The rearrangement uses TRBV24-1 and TRBJ2-5; 12 positions match TRBD2. Trimming cost V 5 bases and J 9 bases; bases outside gene matches: 12. The CDR3 is 16 amino acids. The V gene's germline CDR1 is KGHDR and CDR2 SFDVKD. Here the CDR3 DNA reads TGTGCCACCAGTGCCGCGACTAGCGGGAGATTTGGGCCCCAGTACTTC. It encodes CATSAATSGRFGPQYF.

The chain combines TRBV19 with TRBJ1-1; D ambiguous. Germline lookup yields CDR1 LNHDA and CDR2 SQIVND (reference sequence). V was shortened by 6 bases and J by 3 bases, with 8 bases between the two germline ends. This CDR3 comprises 12 residues. Written as DNA, the CDR3 is TGTGCCAGTAGAGCGGGGTACACTGAAGCTTTCTTT. It encodes CASRAGYTEAFF.

This clone appeared a few times. The genes are TRBV7-8 and TRBJ2-1; D is ambiguous. This CDR3 region has 13 residues. Trimming took off 5 bases at V and 4 bases at J, with 9 bases between the two ends. Germline loops: CDR1 SGHVS, CDR2 FQNEAQ. In DNA form, the CDR3 reads TGTGCCAGCAGCCTCAGTACGTACAATGAGCAGTTCTTC. This encodes CASSLSTYNEQFF.

V usage is TRBV7-9 and J usage is TRBJ2-2; 7 bases are shared with TRBD2. The germline V gene encodes CDR1 SEHNR and CDR2 FQNEAQ (reference sequence). CDR3 length: 13 amino acids. Unmatched junction bases numbered 4, after V lost 7 bases and J lost 5 bases. CDR3 residues: CASKGRGTGELFF. As DNA, the CDR3 is TGTGCCAGCAAGGGGCGGGGGACCGGGGAGCTGTTTTTT.

The CDR3 DNA reads TGTGCCAGCAGGGACATTTACACCGGGGAGCTGTTTTTT. Translated: CASRDIYTGELFF. The chain is built from TRBV27 and TRBJ2-2; D is perhaps TRBD1 (5 bases). The germline V gene encodes CDR1 MNHEY and CDR2 SMNVEV (reference sequence). Trimming shortened V by 6 bases and J by 3 bases, and 8 bases separated the two germline ends. The CDR3 length is 13 residues.

There are many counts of this clone. The chain links TRBV19 to TRBJ2-2; 9 bases are a match to TRBD2. V shed 4 bases and J 5 bases; nucleotides not matched to a gene: 5. Germline V lookup: CDR1 LNHDA, CDR2 SQIVND (reference sequence). The CDR3 has 15 residues. CDR3 region: CASSTVAGETGELFF. DNA of the CDR3: TGTGCCAGTAGTACGGTAGCGGGGGAAACCGGGGAGCTGTTTTTT.

This clone appeared once. The chain links TRBV3-1 (or the pseudogene TRBV3-2) to TRBJ1-2; no clear D gene. From germline, CDR1 is LGHDT and CDR2 YNNKEL (reference sequence). The CDR3 covers 14 residues. Trimming removed 0 bases from V and 4 bases from J, with 9 bases in between. The CDR3 is CASSQDGRGYGYTF. As DNA, the CDR3 is TGTGCCAGCAGCCAAGATGGCCGGGGCTATGGCTACACCTTC.

The V gene is TRBV27, the J gene TRBJ2-7, with TRBD2 as a possible D gene (6 bases). The V and J ends lost 0 bases and 2 bases respectively, with 14 bases between them. This CDR3 contains 16 residues. Germline V gene lookup returns CDR1 MNHEY and CDR2 SMNVEV (reference sequence). Written as DNA, the CDR3 is TGTGCCAGCAGTTTATCTTCGCTAGCGAAACCCTACGAGCAGTACTTC. Protein: CASSLSSLAKPYEQYF.

This clone was observed a handful of times. The chain carries TRBV24-1 and TRBJ2-7; 7 bases are a match to TRBD2. This CDR3 contains 15 residues. With 3 bases clipped from V and 3 bases from J, the junction kept 7 bases outside the gene matches. CDR1 and CDR2 from the germline V gene are KGHDR and SFDVKD. The CDR3 here is CATSDRVGGIYEQYF. The CDR3 nucleotides read TGTGCCACCAGTGATAGAGTGGGGGGGATCTACGAGCAGTACTTC.

The genes are TRBV5-1 and TRBJ2-5; possibly TRBD2 for D (6 bases). The CDR3 totals 14 residues. V was trimmed by 4 bases and J by 0 bases, leaving 10 bases between them. Per the germline V gene, CDR1 is SGHRS and CDR2 is YFSETQ. DNA of the CDR3: TGCGCCAGCAGCCGAAGGAGGGACCAAGAGACCCAGTACTTC. Translation: CASSRRRDQETQYF.

The count of this clone is one. V and J are TRBV15 and TRBJ1-2; D ambiguous. V gave up 5 bases and J gave up 4 bases, with 11 bases separating them. Germline CDR1 and CDR2: LNHNV and YYDKDF (reference sequence). The CDR3 is 13 amino acids. CDR3 protein: CATSPGEAYGYTF. In DNA, the CDR3 is TGTGCCACCAGCCCGGGAGAAGCCTATGGCTACACCTTC.

The J gene is TRBJ1-4, the V gene TRBV28, with 9 bases lining up with TRBD1. Germline CDR1 and CDR2: MDHEN and SYDVKM. J gave up 6 bases and V 5 bases, and 7 bases lay outside the gene matches. This CDR3 is built from 15 residues. CDR3 nucleotides: TGTGCCAGCAGTGGACCGGGACAGGGATATGAAAAACTGTTTTTT. It specifies CASSGPGQGYEKLFF.

V gene TRBV24-1 combines with J gene TRBJ2-7, with TRBD2 matching over 7 bases. Looked up from germline, CDR1 is KGHDR and CDR2 is SFDVKD. Trimming at V came to 5 bases and at J to 5 bases, leaving 8 bases not matched to a gene. The CDR3 totals 14 residues. This CDR3 is CATSASGGANEQYF. CDR3 nucleotide sequence: TGTGCCACCAGTGCCTCGGGAGGCGCTAACGAGCAGTACTTC.

This clone showed up just once. The genes are TRBV27 and TRBJ2-7; the D is unclear. From germline, CDR1 is MNHEY and CDR2 SMNVEV (reference sequence). CDR3 length: 13 residues. Between the trimmed V and J ends, which lost 6 bases and 1 base, there was a span of 10 bases. The CDR3: CASSNSRSYEQYF. Written as DNA, the CDR3 is TGTGCCAGCAGCAATTCTAGGTCCTACGAGCAGTACTTC.

Many counts were recorded for this clone. The V call is TRBV5-4, the J call TRBJ2-7, with TRBD1 as a possible D gene (6 bases). V lost 5 bases and J lost 1, with 16 bases in between. Germline V gene data show CDR1 as SGHNT and CDR2 as YYREEE (reference sequence). This CDR3 has 15 amino acids. DNA of the CDR3: TGTGCCAGCAGTTCAGGGACACTTTCTTCCTACGAGCAGTACTTC. Its translation: CASSSGTLSSYEQYF.

This clone appeared once. V gene TRBV20-1 combines with J gene TRBJ2-7; tentatively, D is TRBD2 (5 bases). Trimming cost V 3 bases and J 3 bases, with 12 bases left between them. CDR3 length equals 13 residues. Germline CDR1 DFQATT, CDR2 SNEGSKA (reference sequence). The CDR3 sequence is CSASRGWVYEQYF. CDR3 coding DNA: TGCAGTGCTAGTCGAGGGTGGGTCTACGAGCAGTACTTC.

This rearrangement joins TRBV3-1 (or the pseudogene TRBV3-2) to TRBJ1-1; possibly TRBD1 for D (5 bases). V lost 0 bases and J lost 5, with 10 bases in between. CDR1 and CDR2 (germline): LGHDT, YNNKEL (reference sequence). The CDR3 is made up of 14 amino acids. The CDR3 here is CASSQDQGTTEAFF. CDR3 in DNA: TGTGCCAGCAGCCAAGATCAGGGTACGACTGAAGCTTTCTTT.